The 32 T cell receptor beta chains below come from one sample, sequenced in a study of T-cell reconstitution after alpha-beta-depleted transplantation in children. This sample's TCRbeta library carried unique molecular identifier barcodes. In TCRdb, the PCR reads were re-called with MiXCR into one record per CDR3 protein. The sample lists approximately 400,000 distinct CDR3 sequences, 15% to 20% occurring once. The input for sequencing was PBMCs, mostly from graft donor cells, taken 360 days after TCRalphabeta/CD19-depleted stem cell transplant. Every receptor here comes from a boy under three years old who had a stem cell transplant for Wiskott-Aldrich syndrome, so the T cells may come from the graft donor.

The genes are TRBV20-1 and TRBJ2-1; D gene unclear. This CDR3 has 14 amino acids. Trimming took 1 base from V and 7 from J, leaving 14 bases between them. CDR1 is DFQATT, CDR2 SNEGSKA, per germline (reference sequence). CDR3 DNA sequence: TGCAGTGCTAGAGCACCGGGCATGAGGAATGAGCAGTTCTTC. As protein: CSARAPGMRNEQFF.

This clonotype has more than one count but fewer than ten. This sequence joins TRBV5-1 and TRBJ2-6, with D unclear. CDR1 is SGHRS and CDR2 is YFSETQ in the germline V gene. The V end lost 4 bases, the J end lost 3 bases, and 14 bases lay between the germline ends. The CDR3 totals 16 residues. This CDR3 reads CASSLLFGLGANVLTF. CDR3 sequence (DNA): TGCGCCAGCAGCCTACTCTTTGGGCTTGGGGCCAACGTCCTGACTTTC.

This rearrangement joins TRBV7-9 to TRBJ2-4, with D possibly TRBD1 on 6 matching bases. CDR1 is SEHNR and CDR2 is FQNEAQ in the germline V gene (reference sequence). The CDR3 covers 16 residues. V lost 2 bases and J 1 base, leaving 12 bases between the germline ends. CDR3 region: CASSLQGRGAKNIQYF. The CDR3 DNA reads as TGTGCCAGCAGCTTACAGGGAAGGGGGGCCAAAAACATTCAGTACTTC.

The chain has TRBV6-2 or TRBV6-3 and TRBJ2-1, with 11 bases lining up with TRBD2. The CDR3 is 14 amino acids. Germline CDR1 MNHEY, CDR2 SVGEGT. The ends lost 4 bases at V and 7 bases at J; junction bases unmatched: 3. The chain's CDR3 is CASSSSGGLNEQFF. CDR3 sequence (DNA): TGTGCCAGCAGTTCTAGCGGGGGGTTAAATGAGCAGTTCTTC.

The CDR3 loop is CASTKGQGAREKLFF. CDR3 bases: TGTGCCAGCACCAAAGGACAGGGGGCACGCGAAAAACTGTTTTTT. V gene TRBV11-2 combines with J gene TRBJ1-4; TRBD1 matches 11 bases. CDR1 and CDR2 (germline): SGHAT, FQNNGV. The length of the CDR3 is 15 residues. V dropped 7 bases and J dropped 8; count of bases not matched to a gene: 9. The variable domain in full, completed from reference TRBV11-2 and TRBJ1-4, reads EAGVAQSPRYKIIEKRQSVAFWCNPISGHATLYWYQQILGQGPKLLIQFQNNGVVDDSQLPKDRFSAERLKGVDSTLKIQPAKLEDSAVYLCASTKGQGAREKLFFGSGTQLSVL.

There are a few counts of this clonotype. The V call is TRBV11-1, the J call TRBJ2-3; 8 nucleotides match TRBD2. The CDR3 contains 15 residues. After removal of 3 bases from V and 4 bases from J, the junction contained 6 bases not matched to a gene. Germline V gene sequence: CDR1 SGHAT, CDR2 FQDESV (reference sequence). The CDR3 is CASSFTGTRADTQYF. The DNA for the CDR3 is TGTGCCAGCAGCTTTACCGGGACTAGGGCAGATACGCAGTATTTT.

This clonotype occurred a few times. The J gene is TRBJ2-2, the V gene TRBV7-2; a weak D match, TRBD2 (5 bases). The length of the CDR3 is 16 residues. The V end was cut by 3 bases, the J end by 7 bases, with 18 bases between. Germline CDR1 is SGHTA and CDR2 is FQGNSA. CDR3 region: CASSFSSHLAGGELFF. The DNA for the CDR3 is TGTGCCAGCAGCTTTAGCAGCCATCTCGCGGGCGGGGAGCTGTTTTTT.

CDR3 in amino acids: CSARRLAGGFDNEQFF. The CDR3 nucleotides read TGCAGTGCTAGAAGACTAGCGGGAGGGTTCGACAATGAGCAGTTCTTC. This rearrangement joins TRBV20-1 to TRBJ2-1; 14 bases line up with TRBD2. V was pared by 2 bases and J by 5 bases, with 5 bases of the junction left unmatched. Per the germline V gene, CDR1 is DFQATT and CDR2 is SNEGSKA (reference sequence). The CDR3 runs 16 residues.

The J gene is TRBJ2-1, the V gene TRBV29-1, with 9 bases identical to TRBD2. Per germline, CDR1 SQVTM and CDR2 ANQGSEA. The CDR3 is made up of 13 amino acids. Trimming at V came to 4 bases and at J to 6 bases, leaving 4 bases not matched to a gene. Here the CDR3 DNA reads TGCAGCGTTGCGGGGACTAGCCCCAATGAGCAGTTCTTC. Translating gives CSVAGTSPNEQFF.

This clonotype came up a few times. The genes are TRBV7-2 and TRBJ2-5; possible D gene TRBD2, 5 bases. The CDR3 sequence is 14 residues long. Germline lookup yields CDR1 SGHTA and CDR2 FQGNSA. The V end was cut by 3 bases, the J end by 5 bases, with 13 bases between. CDR3 DNA sequence: TGTGCCAGCAGCTTCCGGGTAGGGAGTGAGACCCAGTACTTC. This encodes CASSFRVGSETQYF.

The rearrangement uses TRBV5-1 and TRBJ2-1, with 8 bases fitting TRBD2. The germline CDR1 and CDR2 sequences are SGHRS and YFSETQ. This CDR3 is 19 amino acids long. V lost 5 bases to trimming and J lost 0 bases; unmatched junction nucleotides: 16. For the CDR3, the DNA is TGCGCCAGCAGTCGACCCCGGGGACTAGAGAGTAGCTCCTACAATGAGCAGTTCTTC. Translated, it gives CASSRPRGLESSSYNEQFF.

The V call is TRBV12-3 or TRBV12-4, the J call TRBJ2-2; tentative D call: TRBD2 (6 bases). The CDR3 covers 18 residues. V lost 7 bases, J lost 2 bases, and 23 bases lay in between. Here the CDR3 reads CASTGAGWSGANTGELFF. CDR3 sequence (DNA): TGTGCCAGCACCGGGGCGGGGTGGAGTGGGGCAAACACCGGGGAGCTGTTTTTT.

This clonotype occurred a few times. J is TRBJ2-5 and V is TRBV27, with 7 bases identical to TRBD1. The CDR3 is 15 residues long. V trimming: 2 bases; J trimming: 5 bases; junction bases outside the gene matches: 8. CDR1 and CDR2 from the germline V gene are MNHEY and SMNVEV (reference sequence). The CDR3 protein is CASSLRTDRVETQYF. For the CDR3, the DNA is TGTGCCAGCAGTTTAAGGACAGACAGGGTGGAGACCCAGTACTTC.

This clonotype has a count of ten or more. V usage is TRBV9 and J usage is TRBJ2-2; D is unresolved. V lost 0 bases to trimming and J lost 2 bases, with 8 bases between them. The CDR3 runs 15 residues. Per the germline V gene, CDR1 is SGDLS and CDR2 is YYNGEE. The CDR3 DNA follows: TGTGCCAGCAGCGTAGAACCGCATAACACCGGGGAGCTGTTTTTT. This encodes CASSVEPHNTGELFF.

The chain carries TRBV6-5 and TRBJ2-7; D call uncertain. V was shortened by 2 bases and J by 0 bases, with 8 bases between the two germline ends. Germline V gives CDR1 MNHEY, CDR2 SVGAGI. This CDR3 spans 14 amino acids. The CDR3 coding sequence is TGTGCCAGCAGTTACACCCAGAGCTCCTACGAGCAGTACTTC. Protein: CASSYTQSSYEQYF.

The V and J genes are TRBV12-3 or TRBV12-4 and TRBJ2-3, with TRBD1 matching over 9 bases. V lost 1 base to trimming and J lost 14 bases; unmatched junction nucleotides: 4. CDR3 size: 12 residues. The CDR3 DNA reads as TGTGCCAGCAGTTTAGTCGGACAGGGGTGGTATTTT. The encoded protein is CASSLVGQGWYF.

CDR3 in DNA: TGTGCCAGCAGCCCTCGGGGCCCGCCCGGGAATGAGACCCAGTACTTC. Protein: CASSPRGPPGNETQYF. The chain carries TRBV12-3 or TRBV12-4 and TRBJ2-5; either TRBD1 or TRBD2 may supply D (5 bases each). CDR3 length: 16 amino acids. Trimming took off 6 bases at V and 5 bases at J, with 22 bases between the two ends.

This clonotype showed up many times. The V gene is TRBV10-3, the J gene TRBJ2-7; maybe TRBD1 (6 bases). This CDR3 comprises 13 residues. Germline V gene data show CDR1 as ENHRY and CDR2 as SYGVKD. Trimming cost V 7 bases and J 5 bases, with 15 bases left between them. The CDR3 protein is CAIKSPGAHEQYF. The DNA for the CDR3 is TGTGCCATCAAATCGCCAGGGGCCCACGAGCAGTACTTC.

This clonotype appeared many times. This chain uses TRBV12-3 or TRBV12-4 with TRBJ2-3, with D perhaps given as TRBD1 or TRBD2 (5 bases each). The ends were cut back, 5 bases at V and 0 bases at J, with 18 bases in the middle. This CDR3 has 17 residues. CDR3 sequence (DNA): TGTGCCAGCAGTAAAAGATCCGGGACCCTGAGCACAGATACGCAGTATTTT. Protein: CASSKRSGTLSTDTQYF.

This clonotype was counted at least ten times. The chain has TRBV5-6 and TRBJ1-1; D is unresolved. CDR1 and CDR2 (germline): SGHDT, YYEEEE. The V gene lost 0 bases and the J gene lost 6 bases, with 9 bases spanning the gap. This CDR3 has 13 amino acids. CDR3 DNA: TGTGCCAGCAGCTTGGGGTATTCGTCTGAAGCTTTCTTT. Translating gives CASSLGYSSEAFF.

V gene TRBV27 combines with J gene TRBJ2-4; 14 bases line up with TRBD2. The V segment lost 5 bases and the J segment 4 bases; nucleotides outside the gene matches: 13. This CDR3 comprises 19 residues. Germline CDR1 and CDR2: MNHEY and SMNVEV (reference sequence). This CDR3 reads CASSPQWRGLAGEKNIQYF. CDR3 coding DNA: TGTGCCAGCAGTCCCCAGTGGCGGGGACTAGCGGGGGAGAAAAACATTCAGTACTTC.

V usage is TRBV3-1 and J usage is TRBJ2-2; no definite D call. Trimming removed 4 bases at V and 2 bases at J, with 14 bases between. The length of the CDR3 is 16 residues. CDR1 and CDR2 from the germline V gene are LGHDT and YNNKEL (reference sequence). CDR3 DNA: TGTGCCAGCAGCCTCTCTGGCCCCGGAAACACCGGGGAGCTGTTTTTT. Encoded protein: CASSLSGPGNTGELFF.

V usage is TRBV6-6 and J usage is TRBJ1-1; D uncertain. CDR3 length equals 10 residues. V lost 10 bases and J lost 5, with 8 bases in between. Germline assignment: CDR1 MNHNY and CDR2 SVGAGI (reference sequence). This CDR3 reads CATLGTEAFF. CDR3 DNA sequence: TGTGCCACCCTAGGGACTGAAGCTTTCTTT.

This clonotype was picked up a small number of times. The chain couples TRBV10-3 to TRBJ2-2; D gene unclear. Between the trimmed V and J ends, which lost 7 bases and 2 bases, there was a span of 8 bases. The CDR3 spans 13 residues. Germline-derived CDR1 and CDR2 are ENHRY and SYGVKD. CDR3 nucleotide sequence: TGTGCCATCAAGTCGGAAAACACCGGGGAGCTGTTTTTT. Amino acids: CAIKSENTGELFF.

The J gene is TRBJ2-7, the V gene TRBV15; 11 bases agree with TRBD2. V dropped 0 bases and J dropped 1; count of bases not matched to a gene: 5. The CDR3 has 17 amino acids. Germline assignment: CDR1 LNHNV and CDR2 YYDKDF (reference sequence). The CDR3 protein is CATSRDSTSGRSYEQYF. The CDR3 coding sequence is TGTGCCACCAGCAGAGATTCCACTAGCGGGAGATCCTACGAGCAGTACTTC.

This clonotype was picked up a small number of times. The chain employs TRBV2 and TRBJ1-6; 9 bases map to TRBD1. Germline values: CDR1 SNHLY, CDR2 FYNNEI. Trimming cost V 7 bases and J 10 bases; bases outside gene matches: 8. The CDR3 totals 14 residues. The CDR3 spells CASKKTGGDSPLHF. The CDR3 nucleotides read TGTGCCAGCAAGAAGACAGGGGGTGACTCACCCCTCCACTTT.

CDR3 region: CASSLPTGEGETQYF. DNA of the CDR3: TGCGCCAGCAGCTTACCGACCGGGGAAGGGGAGACCCAGTACTTC. This chain connects TRBV5-1 to TRBJ2-5; D may be TRBD2 (5 bases). Germline CDR1 and CDR2: SGHRS and YFSETQ. The CDR3 has 15 residues. V was trimmed by 2 bases and J by 5 bases, leaving 16 bases between them.

There are many counts of this clonotype. V is TRBV5-1 and J is TRBJ2-1, with D possibly matching TRBD2 (5 bases). The V and J ends lost 0 bases and 7 bases respectively, with 8 bases between them. The CDR3 runs to 13 residues. Germline CDR1 reads SGHRS; CDR2 reads YFSETQ. CDR3 sequence (DNA): TGCGCCAGCAGCTTGGAGCCGGGAAATGAGCAGTTCTTC. Amino acid sequence: CASSLEPGNEQFF.

The chain carries TRBV20-1 and TRBJ2-1; tentatively, D is TRBD2 (6 bases). The V and J ends lost 0 bases and 10 bases respectively, with 13 bases between them. The germline V gene encodes CDR1 DFQATT and CDR2 SNEGSKA (reference sequence). This CDR3 has 13 amino acids. The DNA for the CDR3 is TGCAGTGCTAGAGATTACCGGGGGAAAGAGCAGTTCTTC. Its protein product is CSARDYRGKEQFF.

In this sample, this clonotype turned up a few times. This sequence joins TRBV7-2 and TRBJ2-1; 11 nucleotides agree with TRBD2. This CDR3 contains 16 residues. CDR1 and CDR2 (germline): SGHTA, FQGNSA. J lost 4 bases, V lost 1 base, and 3 bases had no gene match. CDR3 sequence reads: CASSLVLAGDYNEQFF. CDR3 coding DNA: TGTGCCAGCAGCTTAGTACTAGCGGGGGATTACAATGAGCAGTTCTTC.

V gene TRBV29-1 combines with J gene TRBJ2-7; D not certain. The CDR3 totals 13 residues. CDR1 and CDR2 (germline): SQVTM, ANQGSEA. V lost 6 bases and J 3 bases, leaving 15 bases between the germline ends. The CDR3 nucleotides read TGCAGCGTCTTCCACGGACCTAACTACGAGCAGTACTTC. Protein product: CSVFHGPNYEQYF.

At least ten counts were recorded for this clonotype. V is TRBV29-1 and J is TRBJ2-2, with D unclear. The CDR3 has 13 residues. Germline CDR1 SQVTM, CDR2 ANQGSEA. With 1 base removed from V and 1 base from J, the gap between germline ends came to 4 bases. The CDR3 nucleotides are TGCAGCGTTGAAGCGGGGAACACCGGGGAGCTGTTTTTT. Protein: CSVEAGNTGELFF.